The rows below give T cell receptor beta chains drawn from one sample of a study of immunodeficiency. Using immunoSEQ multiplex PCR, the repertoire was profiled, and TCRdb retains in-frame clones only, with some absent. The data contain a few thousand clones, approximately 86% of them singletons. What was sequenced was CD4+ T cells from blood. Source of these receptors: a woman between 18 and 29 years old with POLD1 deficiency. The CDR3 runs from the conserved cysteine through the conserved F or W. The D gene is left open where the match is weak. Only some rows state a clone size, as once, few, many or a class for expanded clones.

CDR3: CASSLRLATVKGTYEQYF; DNA: TGCGCCAGCAGCTTGCGACTAGCGACCGTAAAGGGTACCTACGAGCAGTACTTC; J: TRBJ2-7; V: TRBV5-1; size: NA; D: TRBD2
CDR3: CASSLRAWDEPNEKLFF; DNA: TGTGCCAGCAGCTTAAGGGCCTGGGATGAGCCTAATGAAAAACTGTTTTTT; J: TRBJ1-4; V: TRBV7-9; size: NA; D: NA
CDR3: CASSILAEGFYEQYF; DNA: TGTGCCAGCAGCATTCTAGCGGAGGGGTTTTACGAGCAGTACTTC; J: TRBJ2-7; V: TRBV21-1; size: NA; D: NA
CDR3: CASSLGPGGSYEQYF; DNA: TGTGCCAGCAGTTTGGGACCTGGGGGATCCTACGAGCAGTACTTC; J: TRBJ2-7; V: TRBV28; size: NA; D: NA
CDR3: CASSLGSNTGELFF; DNA: TGTGCCAGCAGCTTGGGAAGTAACACCGGGGAGCTGTTTTTT; J: TRBJ2-2; V: TRBV5-4; size: NA; D: NA
CDR3: CATSREKGTWQYF; DNA: TGTGCCACCAGCAGAGAAAAAGGGACATGGCAGTACTTC; J: TRBJ2-7; V: TRBV15; size: NA; D: NA
CDR3: CSASPAGAFSSYNEQFF; DNA: TGCAGTGCTAGTCCGGCAGGGGCCTTCAGCTCCTACAATGAGCAGTTCTTC; J: TRBJ2-1; V: TRBV20-1; size: NA; D: NA
CDR3: CASSRVGPGLGYTF; DNA: TGTGCCAGTAGTAGGGTGGGCCCAGGACTTGGCTACACCTTC; J: TRBJ1-2; V: TRBV19; size: NA; D: NA
CDR3: CASSLQGANEKLFF; DNA: TGTGCCAGCAGCCTCCAGGGAGCTAATGAAAAACTGTTTTTT; J: TRBJ1-4; V: TRBV27; size: NA; D: NA
CDR3: CASSEVQTSGPPYEQYF; DNA: TGTGCCAGCAGCGAAGTACAGACTAGCGGGCCTCCCTACGAGCAGTACTTC; J: TRBJ2-7; V: TRBV21-1; size: NA; D: NA
CDR3: CASSRDIHTDTQYF; DNA: TGTGCCAGCAGTCGGGACATCCACACAGATACGCAGTATTTT; J: TRBJ2-3; V: TRBV11-1; size: NA; D: NA
CDR3: CASSPYRGDYTF; DNA: TGTGCCAGCAGTCCTTACAGGGGAGACTACACCTTC; J: TRBJ1-2; V: TRBV27; size: NA; D: TRBD1
CDR3: CASSLLAGSYEQYF; DNA: TGTGCCAGCAGCTTACTAGCGGGATCCTACGAGCAGTACTTC; J: TRBJ2-7; V: TRBV5-6; size: NA; D: TRBD2
CDR3: CASPPGPSYTGELFF; DNA: TGTGCCTCCCCTCCGGGACCTAGTTACACCGGGGAGCTGTTTTTT; J: TRBJ2-2; V: TRBV6-5; size: NA; D: NA
CDR3: CASRPPSLEKLFF; DNA: TGTGCCAGCAGACCTCCTTCCCTTGAAAAACTGTTTTTT; J: TRBJ1-4; V: TRBV12-3/TRBV12-4; size: NA; D: NA
CDR3: CASSATGGYTF; DNA: TGTGCCAGCAGCGCGACAGGAGGCTACACCTTC; J: TRBJ1-2; V: TRBV9; size: NA; D: NA
CDR3: CASSLGQGVYGYTF; DNA: TGTGCCAGCAGTTTAGGACAGGGGGTCTATGGCTACACCTTC; J: TRBJ1-2; V: TRBV6-5; size: NA; D: TRBD1
CDR3: CASSLRGAGANVLTF; DNA: TGCGCCAGCAGCTTGAGGGGGGCTGGGGCCAACGTCCTGACTTTC; J: TRBJ2-6; V: TRBV5-1; size: NA; D: NA
CDR3: CASSYQESGANVLTF; DNA: TGTGCCAGCAGTTACCAGGAGTCTGGGGCCAACGTCCTGACTTTC; J: TRBJ2-6; V: TRBV6-6; size: once; D: NA
CDR3: CASSIEDTQYF; DNA: TGTGCCAGTAGTATAGAAGATACGCAGTATTTT; J: TRBJ2-3; V: TRBV19; size: NA; D: NA
CDR3: CASSPRWGDTEAFF; DNA: TGTGCCAGCAGCCCTCGATGGGGGGACACTGAAGCTTTCTTT; J: TRBJ1-1; V: TRBV7-8; size: NA; D: NA
CDR3: CSVGPSSHGYTF; DNA: TGCAGCGTTGGTCCCAGCTCCCATGGCTACACCTTC; J: TRBJ1-2; V: TRBV29-1; size: few; D: NA
CDR3: CANSPYSNQPQHF; DNA: TGTGCCAATTCACCCTATAGCAATCAGCCCCAGCATTTT; J: TRBJ1-5; V: TRBV10-3; size: NA; D: NA
CDR3: CAISEGLSGSLRGTDTQYF; DNA: TGTGCCATCAGTGAGGGTCTTAGCGGGAGTTTAAGGGGCACAGATACGCAGTATTTT; J: TRBJ2-3; V: TRBV10-3; size: NA; D: TRBD2
CDR3: CASSRGTSEGETQYF; DNA: TGTGCCAGCAGCCGGGGGACTAGCGAAGGGGAGACCCAGTACTTC; J: TRBJ2-5; V: TRBV3-1/TRBV3-2; size: NA; D: TRBD2
CDR3: CASSHAGGNTDTQYF; DNA: TGTGCCAGCAGCCATGCTGGGGGGAACACAGATACGCAGTATTTT; J: TRBJ2-3; V: TRBV14; size: once; D: NA
CDR3: CSVERLQETQYF; DNA: TGCAGCGTTGAACGGCTCCAAGAGACCCAGTACTTC; J: TRBJ2-5; V: TRBV29-1; size: NA; D: NA
CDR3: CASSNTHLAGTTYEQYF; DNA: TGTGCCAGCAGCAATACCCATTTAGCGGGAACTACCTACGAGCAGTACTTC; J: TRBJ2-7; V: TRBV7-8; size: NA; D: TRBD2
CDR3: CASSLPGDNSPLHF; DNA: TGCGCCAGCAGCTTGCCGGGGGATAATTCACCCCTCCACTTT; J: TRBJ1-6; V: TRBV5-1; size: NA; D: NA
CDR3: CAWSVLRNTEAFF; DNA: TGTGCCTGGAGTGTACTTAGGAACACTGAAGCTTTCTTT; J: TRBJ1-1; V: TRBV30; size: NA; D: NA
CDR3: CASSEAWTGALGNEQFF; DNA: TGTGCCAGCAGTGAAGCGTGGACGGGAGCTTTGGGCAATGAGCAGTTCTTC; J: TRBJ2-1; V: TRBV2; size: few; D: NA
CDR3: CASSIGGFNEKLFF; DNA: TGTGCCAGTAGTATAGGGGGATTTAATGAAAAACTGTTTTTT; J: TRBJ1-4; V: TRBV19; size: NA; D: NA
CDR3: CASSLSGDNSPLHF; DNA: TGCGCCAGCAGCTTGTCAGGAGATAATTCACCCCTCCACTTT; J: TRBJ1-6; V: TRBV5-1; size: NA; D: NA
CDR3: CASSARTSGHNEQFF; DNA: TGTGCCAGCAGCGCACGGACTAGCGGCCACAATGAGCAGTTCTTC; J: TRBJ2-1; V: TRBV9; size: NA; D: TRBD2
CDR3: CASSFGRRSATNEKLFF; DNA: TGTGCCAGCAGCTTCGGACGACGATCTGCAACTAATGAAAAACTGTTTTTT; J: TRBJ1-4; V: TRBV5-6; size: NA; D: NA
CDR3: CASSLEGPTDTQYF; DNA: TGCGCCAGCAGCTTGGAGGGACCCACAGATACGCAGTATTTT; J: TRBJ2-3; V: TRBV5-1; size: NA; D: NA
CDR3: CASSLSGAVADTQYF; DNA: TGCGCCAGCAGCTTATCAGGGGCAGTGGCAGATACGCAGTATTTT; J: TRBJ2-3; V: TRBV5-1; size: NA; D: NA
CDR3: CASSRRNNEQFF; DNA: TGTGCCAGCAGCCGCAGAAACAATGAGCAGTTCTTC; J: TRBJ2-1; V: TRBV7-8; size: NA; D: NA
CDR3: CASSSQGGVLYGYTF; DNA: TGTGCCAGCAGTTCCCAAGGGGGCGTCCTCTATGGCTACACCTTC; J: TRBJ1-2; V: TRBV27; size: NA; D: TRBD1
CDR3: CASTTGAGGDGYTF; DNA: TGTGCCAGCACTACTGGGGCGGGCGGAGATGGCTACACCTTC; J: TRBJ1-2; V: TRBV6-5; size: NA; D: NA
CDR3: CAWSRQYNEQFF; DNA: TGTGCCTGGAGCAGACAGTACAATGAGCAGTTCTTC; J: TRBJ2-1; V: TRBV30; size: NA; D: NA
CDR3: CASSPDLTYPYGYTF; DNA: TGTGCCAGCTCACCAGATCTGACATACCCCTATGGCTACACCTTC; J: TRBJ1-2; V: TRBV18; size: NA; D: NA
CDR3: CASSSVTSGPHNEQFF; DNA: TGTGCCAGCAGTTCGGTGACTAGCGGGCCTCACAATGAGCAGTTCTTC; J: TRBJ2-1; V: TRBV27; size: NA; D: TRBD2
CDR3: CAWSFPVATNEKLFF; DNA: TGTGCCTGGAGTTTCCCGGTAGCAACTAATGAAAAACTGTTTTTT; J: TRBJ1-4; V: TRBV30; size: once; D: NA
CDR3: CASTPAGQGRGGENIQYF; DNA: TGTGCCAGCACTCCGGCAGGACAGGGGAGAGGGGGGGAAAACATTCAGTACTTC; J: TRBJ2-4; V: TRBV28; size: NA; D: TRBD1
CDR3: CASKPSGSYNEQFF; DNA: TGCGCCAGCAAGCCTAGCGGGTCCTACAATGAGCAGTTCTTC; J: TRBJ2-1; V: TRBV5-1; size: NA; D: TRBD2
CDR3: CASSLGTGDTEAFF; DNA: TGCGCCAGCAGCCTCGGGACAGGGGACACTGAAGCTTTCTTT; J: TRBJ1-1; V: TRBV4-1; size: few; D: TRBD1
CDR3: CASSLGGSANQPQHF; DNA: TGTGCCAGCAGCTTAGGGGGGAGTGCCAATCAGCCCCAGCATTTT; J: TRBJ1-5; V: TRBV11-2; size: NA; D: NA
CDR3: CASSRPQAGRYNEQFF; DNA: TGTGCCAGCAGCCGCCCCCAGGCGGGCCGTTACAATGAGCAGTTCTTC; J: TRBJ2-1; V: TRBV7-2; size: NA; D: NA
CDR3: CASSYWNEQFF; DNA: TGTGCCAGCAGTTACTGGAATGAGCAGTTCTTC; J: TRBJ2-1; V: TRBV6-6; size: NA; D: NA
CDR3: CASRLPLRGRGETQYF; DNA: TGTGCAAGTCGCTTACCGTTACGCGGGAGGGGAGAGACCCAGTACTTC; J: TRBJ2-5; V: TRBV12-2; size: NA; D: NA
CDR3: CASSPGFNTGELFF; DNA: TGTGCCAGCTCACCCGGATTCAACACCGGGGAGCTGTTTTTT; J: TRBJ2-2; V: TRBV18; size: NA; D: NA
CDR3: CAWSPWDRANQPQHF; DNA: TGTGCCTGGAGTCCGTGGGACAGGGCTAATCAGCCCCAGCATTTT; J: TRBJ1-5; V: TRBV30; size: NA; D: TRBD1
CDR3: CASSMVDGSNQPQHF; DNA: TGTGCCAGTAGTATGGTGGACGGGAGCAATCAGCCCCAGCATTTT; J: TRBJ1-5; V: TRBV19; size: few; D: NA
CDR3: CASSLGPKITDTQYF; DNA: TGTGCCAGCAGCTTGGGACCGAAGATCACAGATACGCAGTATTTT; J: TRBJ2-3; V: TRBV5-5; size: NA; D: NA
CDR3: CASSPGLPYNEQFF; DNA: TGTGCCAGTAGTCCGGGACTCCCGTACAATGAGCAGTTCTTC; J: TRBJ2-1; V: TRBV19; size: NA; D: NA
CDR3: CASSLGGLGFDSYEQYF; DNA: TGCGCCAGCAGCTTGGGGGGACTAGGTTTCGACTCCTACGAGCAGTACTTC; J: TRBJ2-7; V: TRBV5-1; size: NA; D: TRBD2
CDR3: CASSYGHEQYF; DNA: TGTGCCAGCAGTTACGGCCACGAGCAGTACTTC; J: TRBJ2-7; V: TRBV27; size: NA; D: NA